The clone carrying this T cell receptor beta chain was counted between two and nine times. CDR3 length: 13 residues. CDR1 is MNHEY and CDR2 is SVGAGI in the germline V gene. Trimming cost V 2 bases and J 8 bases, with 12 bases left between them. One entry per CDR3 protein results from TCRdb running MiXCR on the RT-PCR reads. The table lists about a million distinct CDR3 sequences, roughly 17% of them singletons. The data originate from a study of patients and donors after allogeneic stem cell transplantation. This chain joins TRBV6-5 and TRBJ1-2, with no clear D. The sample taken for sequencing was blood, either unsorted or a sorted T cell fraction (not recorded which). The sequence was obtained from a human donor who was either an allogeneic HSCT recipient or a stem cell or donor lymphocyte infusion donor (not recorded which). It is not recorded whose cells these are; they may come from a transplant donor. CDR3 in DNA: TGTGCCAGCAGTTACGGGCGCAGTCGGGGCTACACCTTC. Residues: CASSYGRSRGYTF.